These 6 T cell receptor beta chains came from one sample sequenced in a study of T cells after yellow fever vaccination. TCRdb fed the 5' RACE reads into MiXCR, producing one record per CDR3 protein. The repertoire holds approximately 160,000 distinct CDR3 sequences, with over 7% as singletons. The material was CD8+ T cells sorted from PBMCs, obtained 45 days after the yellow fever booster vaccination. The receptors derive from a man younger than 30 who received the YFV17D yellow fever vaccine.

This chain connects TRBV27 to TRBJ2-5; 8 bases are shared with TRBD1. The V segment lost 6 bases and the J segment 2 bases; nucleotides outside the gene matches: 8. From germline, CDR1 is MNHEY and CDR2 SMNVEV (reference sequence). The CDR3 loop spans 15 amino acids. The CDR3 sequence: CASRQGAIFQETQYF. In nucleotides, the CDR3 is TGTGCCAGCAGGCAGGGGGCGATTTTTCAAGAGACCCAGTACTTC.

There are many counts of this clonotype. The CDR3 is CASRGNEQFF. DNA for the CDR3: TGTGCCAGCAGGGGAAATGAGCAGTTCTTC. The J gene is TRBJ2-1, the V gene TRBV25-1; D remains ambiguous. Germline V gene lookup returns CDR1 MGHDK and CDR2 SYGVNS. V lost 6 bases, J lost 7 bases, and 4 bases lay in between. This CDR3 is built from 10 residues.

V and J are TRBV20-1 and TRBJ2-5, with D unresolved. The CDR3 covers 14 residues. Looked up from germline, CDR1 is DFQATT and CDR2 is SNEGSKA (reference sequence). Deletions cut 1 base from V and 4 bases from J, with 13 bases between. The CDR3 DNA follows: TGCAGTGCTAGAGTCAGAGGTTCAGGAGAGACCCAGTACTTC. Protein sequence: CSARVRGSGETQYF.

There are a few counts of this clonotype. The chain recombines TRBV7-6 with TRBJ1-1, with D possibly matching TRBD1 (6 bases). The CDR3 totals 15 residues. V gave up 5 bases and J gave up 3 bases, with 16 bases separating them. Germline V lookup: CDR1 SGHVS, CDR2 FNYEAQ. The CDR3 is CASSVQQGLDTEAFF. DNA of the CDR3: TGTGCCAGCAGCGTACAGCAGGGGTTGGACACTGAAGCTTTCTTT.

The V gene is TRBV27, the J gene TRBJ2-1; 11 bases line up with TRBD2. The V and J ends lost 5 bases and 10 bases, in that order; junction bases with no gene match: 10. Germline V gene data show CDR1 as MNHEY and CDR2 as SMNVEV (reference sequence). The CDR3 contains 15 residues. The DNA for the CDR3 is TGTGCCAGCAGTAGTACTAGCGGGGGCCTTGGGGAGCAGTTCTTC. Its protein product is CASSSTSGGLGEQFF.

This clonotype was detected ten times or more. The V call is TRBV7-2, the J call TRBJ1-6, with TRBD1 matching over 7 bases. Germline CDR1 is SGHTA and CDR2 is FQGNSA. The CDR3 consists of 18 residues. V lost 5 bases to trimming and J lost 0 bases; unmatched junction nucleotides: 10. This CDR3 reads CASSTRDSLSSYNSPLHF. CDR3 DNA: TGTGCCAGCAGCACACGGGACAGCCTAAGCTCCTATAATTCACCCCTCCACTTT. Combining the CDR3 with reference TRBV7-2 and TRBJ1-6 gives the whole variable domain GAGVSQSPSNKVTEKGKDVELRCDPISGHTALYWYRQSLGQGLEFLIYFQGNSAPDKSGLPSDRFSAERTGGSVSTLTIQRTQQEDSAVYLCASSTRDSLSSYNSPLHFGNGTRLTVT.